These 17 T cell receptor beta chains originate from one sample sequenced in a study of T-cell reconstitution after alpha-beta-depleted transplantation in children. Researchers prepared the TCRbeta library using unique molecular identifiers, the study reports. TCRdb re-called the PCR reads through MiXCR, storing one row per CDR3 protein. The sample includes about 830,000 distinct CDR3 sequences, roughly 15% seen only once; the top ten take roughly 5%. This specimen consisted of PBMCs, mostly from graft donor cells, obtained 360 days after TCRalphabeta/CD19-depleted stem cell transplant. Receptor source: a male patient between 10 and 17 years old who had a stem cell transplant for acute lymphoblastic leukemia, so the T cells may come from the graft donor.

This clonotype occurred many times. V is TRBV25-1 and J is TRBJ2-5, with D tentatively TRBD2 (6 bases). The germline V and J ends were trimmed by 6 bases and 5 bases, with 10 bases remaining between them. The CDR3 has 12 residues. From germline, CDR1 is MGHDK and CDR2 SYGVNS. Here the CDR3 reads CASSPSVETQYF. CDR3 in DNA: TGTGCCAGCAGCCCTAGCGTCGAGACCCAGTACTTC.

This clonotype was seen ten or more times. The chain links TRBV9 to TRBJ1-2; D uncertain. Germline V gives CDR1 SGDLS, CDR2 YYNGEE. V gave up 0 bases and J gave up 0 bases, with 9 bases separating them. The CDR3 has 15 amino acids. CDR3 residues: CASSVGSATNYGYTF. For the CDR3, the DNA is TGTGCCAGCAGCGTAGGGTCAGCCACTAACTATGGCTACACCTTC.

This clonotype has just a few counts. The chain carries TRBV5-1 and TRBJ2-1; D is undetermined. From germline, CDR1 is SGHRS and CDR2 YFSETQ. The length of the CDR3 is 12 residues. V lost 5 bases and J 6 bases, leaving 9 bases between the germline ends. The CDR3 bases are TGCGCCAGCAGGCGGAGAGGCAATGAGCAGTTCTTC. Translation gives CASRRRGNEQFF.

This clonotype was recorded a few times. V is TRBV10-2 and J is TRBJ2-3; 10 bases match TRBD1. CDR3 length: 17 residues. J was trimmed by 3 bases and V by 5 bases; bases with no gene match: 11. The V gene's germline CDR1 is WSHSY and CDR2 SAAADI. The CDR3 is CASSRRHRQGATDTQYF. As DNA, the CDR3 is TGCGCCAGCAGTCGGAGACACCGACAGGGGGCGACAGATACGCAGTATTTT.

This clonotype has more than one count but fewer than ten. The V call is TRBV5-1, the J call TRBJ2-1, with D perhaps TRBD2 (5 bases). Trimming removed 3 bases from V and 6 bases from J, with 13 bases in between. CDR3 length: 14 amino acids. Germline V gene data show CDR1 as SGHRS and CDR2 as YFSETQ. The CDR3 reads CASSWVGVSNEQFF. The CDR3 nucleotides are TGCGCCAGCAGCTGGGTCGGGGTGTCCAATGAGCAGTTCTTC. The variable domain in full, completed from reference TRBV5-1 and TRBJ2-1, reads KAGVTQTPRYLIKTRGQQVTLSCSPISGHRSVSWYQQTPGQGLQFLFEYFSETQRNKGNFPGRFSGRQFSNSRSEMNVSTLELGDSALYLCASSWVGVSNEQFFGPGTRLTVL.

The chain joins TRBV20-1 to TRBJ2-1, with D unclear. The CDR3 contains 10 residues. CDR1 and CDR2 (germline): DFQATT, SNEGSKA (reference sequence). The V end was cut by 4 bases, the J end by 3 bases, with 1 base between. CDR3 nucleotides: TGCAGTGCTAACTACAATGAGCAGTTCTTC. This gives the protein CSANYNEQFF.

V and J are TRBV11-2 and TRBJ1-5, with D unclear. The length of the CDR3 is 14 residues. Trimming removed 2 bases at V and 5 bases at J, with 10 bases between. Germline V CDR1 and CDR2: SGHAT, FQNNGV. CDR3 sequence reads: CASSLSDGHQPQHF. The CDR3 DNA reads as TGTGCCAGCAGCTTATCGGACGGCCATCAGCCCCAGCATTTT.

This clonotype was recorded a few times. The rearrangement links TRBV9 to TRBJ2-2; D unresolved. The CDR3 has 13 residues. V was pared by 4 bases and J by 4 bases, with 8 bases between. Germline CDR1 and CDR2: SGDLS and YYNGEE. The CDR3 region is CASSPSPTGELFF. CDR3 coding DNA: TGTGCCAGCAGCCCCTCTCCCACCGGGGAGCTGTTTTTT.

This clonotype was picked up a small number of times. The chain has TRBV5-1 and TRBJ1-1; D is ambiguous. This CDR3 spans 15 amino acids. Germline V gene sequence: CDR1 SGHRS, CDR2 YFSETQ. Trimming took 0 bases from V and 5 from J, leaving 14 bases between them. CDR3 nucleotides: TGCGCCAGCAGCTTGGCGACCGCGGGGAGGACTGAAGCTTTCTTT. Its protein product is CASSLATAGRTEAFF.

The gene calls are TRBV4-1 and TRBJ2-7, with 8 bases identical to TRBD2. The V gene end was trimmed by 5 bases and the J gene end by 2 bases; junction bases not matched to a gene: 17. This CDR3 is 18 amino acids long. CDR1 is MGHRA and CDR2 is YSYEKL in the germline V gene. CDR3 residues: CASSNTRMVTSGAYEQYF. CDR3 in DNA: TGCGCCAGCAGCAACACAAGGATGGTCACTAGCGGTGCCTACGAGCAGTACTTC.

This clonotype appeared many times. The J gene is TRBJ2-5, the V gene TRBV24-1; D is ambiguous. CDR3 length: 12 amino acids. In germline, CDR1 is KGHDR, CDR2 SFDVKD. V gave up 3 bases and J gave up 5 bases, with 6 bases separating them. CDR3 bases: TGTGCCACCAGTGATAGTCCTGAGACCCAGTACTTC. This translates into CATSDSPETQYF.

This sequence joins TRBV20-1 and TRBJ2-2, with 9 bases that match TRBD2. CDR1 is DFQATT, CDR2 SNEGSKA, per germline (reference sequence). V lost 2 bases, J lost 1 base, and 5 bases stayed unmatched. The CDR3 contains 16 residues. In nucleotides, the CDR3 is TGCAGTGCTAGAAATGGACTAGCGAGGAACACCGGGGAGCTGTTTTTT. Protein: CSARNGLARNTGELFF.

This clonotype was counted ten times or more. The chain uses TRBV27 and TRBJ2-1; 8 bases are a match to TRBD1. J was trimmed by 7 bases and V by 1 base; bases with no gene match: 9. CDR1 is MNHEY, CDR2 SMNVEV, per germline (reference sequence). The CDR3 is 16 residues long. The CDR3 is CASSLLGTTGANEQFF. CDR3 in DNA: TGTGCCAGCAGTTTATTGGGTACGACAGGGGCAAATGAGCAGTTCTTC.

CDR3 region: CATKTGTGAMNTEAFF. As DNA, the CDR3 is TGCGCCACCAAAACCGGGACAGGGGCTATGAACACTGAAGCTTTCTTT. The chain uses TRBV5-1 and TRBJ1-1; 10 bases match TRBD1. The CDR3 length is 16 residues. Unmatched junction bases numbered 11, after V lost 9 bases and J lost 0 bases. Germline loops: CDR1 SGHRS, CDR2 YFSETQ.

This clonotype has at least ten counts. Here the CDR3 DNA reads TGCAGCGTTGTGTGGTTAACCCAGTACTTC. The encoded protein is CSVVWLTQYF. The chain combines TRBV29-1 with TRBJ2-5; D is unclear. The germline CDR1 and CDR2 sequences are SQVTM and ANQGSEA. The V and J ends lost 4 bases and 8 bases respectively, with 8 bases between them. The CDR3 is 10 residues long.

This rearrangement joins TRBV10-3 to TRBJ2-1; weak D call: TRBD2 (7 bases). CDR3 length equals 16 residues. The ends were cut back, 2 bases at V and 2 bases at J, with 13 bases in the middle. Germline V CDR1 and CDR2: ENHRY, SYGVKD. The CDR3 bases are TGTGCCATCAGTGAGGGGGGGGCGCATGCCTACAATGAGCAGTTCTTC. This gives the protein CAISEGGAHAYNEQFF.

The V call is TRBV7-3, the J call TRBJ1-1; no definite D call. The germline CDR1 and CDR2 sequences are SGHTA and FQGTGA. CDR3 size: 13 residues. Deletions cut 5 bases from V and 4 bases from J, with 11 bases between. CDR3 sequence reads: CASSTDGRTEAFF. CDR3 DNA: TGTGCCAGCAGCACTGACGGGCGCACTGAAGCTTTCTTT.